Shown below are 23 T cell receptor beta chains from a single sample sequenced in a study of cytomegalovirus exposure and HLA in healthy donors. The PCR had 60 Vbeta and 13 Jbeta primers. Libraries were prepared by immunoSEQ multiplex PCR; TCRdb keeps only in-frame clonotypes and omits some of them. The sample gives about 160,000 clones, approximately 80% of which show up once; 8.5% to 10% is in the top ten. Sample: PBMCs. Receptor source: a man aged 18 to 29 in good health and CMV-seropositive.

The chain has TRBV6-1 and TRBJ2-1, with D tentatively TRBD1 (5 bases). Trimming shortened V by 3 bases and J by 5 bases, and 14 bases separated the two germline ends. Germline values: CDR1 MNHNS, CDR2 SASEGT. CDR3 size: 15 residues. As DNA, the CDR3 is TGTGCCAGCAGTGAGTCCCAGGGTCTCCACAATGAGCAGTTCTTC. Protein sequence: CASSESQGLHNEQFF.

The V and J genes are TRBV4-1 and TRBJ1-5; 8 positions agree with TRBD1. The CDR3 loop spans 16 amino acids. Germline-derived CDR1 and CDR2 are MGHRA and YSYEKL. V trimming: 0 bases; J trimming: 6 bases; junction bases outside the gene matches: 7. The CDR3 DNA follows: TGCGCCAGCAGCCAAGACCCGGGACAGGCGGGTCAGCCCCAGCATTTT. Amino acid sequence: CASSQDPGQAGQPQHF.

The chain links TRBV13 to TRBJ2-6; D is unresolved. CDR1 PRHDT and CDR2 FYEKMQ come from the germline V gene (reference sequence). V lost 1 base and J lost 0, with 4 bases in between. CDR3 length equals 15 residues. In nucleotides, the CDR3 is TGTGCCAGCAGCTTAGATTACTCTGGGGCCAACGTCCTGACTTTC. Translated, it gives CASSLDYSGANVLTF.

This chain links TRBV6-5 with TRBJ1-5, with TRBD1 matching over 7 bases. Germline CDR1 MNHEY, CDR2 SVGAGI. CDR3 size: 14 residues. V shed 5 bases, J shed 5 bases, and the junction held 6 bases outside the gene matches. The CDR3, as DNA: TGTGCCAGCAGTCCGGGACAGTTATATCAGCCCCAGCATTTT. It codes for CASSPGQLYQPQHF.

V is TRBV13 and J is TRBJ2-1; 8 nucleotides align to TRBD1. J was trimmed by 5 bases and V by 4 bases; bases with no gene match: 13. The CDR3 covers 17 residues. CDR1 PRHDT and CDR2 FYEKMQ come from the germline V gene (reference sequence). The CDR3 region has the DNA TGTGCCAGCAGCTCGACTCCGGACAGGGTAAGGGACAATGAGCAGTTCTTC. Protein product: CASSSTPDRVRDNEQFF.

CDR3 DNA sequence: TGTGCCAGCAGGGGGACAGGGGTTGACACTGAAGCTTTCTTT. It codes for CASRGTGVDTEAFF. V gene TRBV2 combines with J gene TRBJ1-1; 10 bases match TRBD1. CDR3 length: 14 amino acids. V shed 6 bases, J shed 3 bases, and the junction held 4 bases outside the gene matches. Germline loops: CDR1 SNHLY, CDR2 FYNNEI.

This sequence joins TRBV6-1 and TRBJ2-7; unclear D gene. CDR1 MNHNS and CDR2 SASEGT come from the germline V gene. Between the trimmed V and J ends, which lost 8 bases and 2 bases, there was a span of 13 bases. There are 13 residues in the CDR3. The CDR3 coding sequence is TGTGCCAGCGGAGAGAGGAGACCCTACGAGCAGTACTTC. Amino acid sequence: CASGERRPYEQYF.

The rearrangement joins TRBV4-3 to TRBJ2-7, with D maybe TRBD2 (6 bases). V was trimmed by 1 base and J by 3 bases, leaving 7 bases between them. The CDR3 covers 13 residues. Germline assignment: CDR1 LGHNA and CDR2 YSLEER. The CDR3 DNA is TGCGCCAGCAGCCAAGTCGGGGGCTACGAGCAGTACTTC. Amino acids: CASSQVGGYEQYF.

The chain links TRBV29-1 to TRBJ2-5; perhaps TRBD1 as D (5 bases). V gave up 7 bases and J gave up 3 bases, with 24 bases separating them. This CDR3 comprises 16 residues. Germline values: CDR1 SQVTM, CDR2 ANQGSEA. The CDR3 nucleotides are TGCAGCGCTTCCAAAACGGTAGGGGATACAAAAGAGACCCAGTACTTC. It yields the protein CSASKTVGDTKETQYF.

The chain combines TRBV5-6 with TRBJ2-7; D is perhaps TRBD1 (6 bases). V lost 6 bases and J lost 4, with 17 bases in between. The germline CDR1 and CDR2 sequences are SGHDT and YYEEEE. There are 14 residues in the CDR3. The CDR3 loop is CASNQPGHLYEQYF. In DNA, the CDR3 is TGTGCCAGCAACCAACCGGGACACCTATACGAGCAGTACTTC. The entire variable domain, with the rest obtained from reference TRBV5-6 and TRBJ2-7, is as follows: DAGVTQSPTHLIKTRGQQVTLRCSPKSGHDTVSWYQQALGQGPQFIFQYYEEEERQRGNFPDRFSGHQFPNYSSELNVNALLLGDSALYLCASNQPGHLYEQYFGPGTRLTVT.

The chain has TRBV11-3 and TRBJ2-7, with TRBD1 matching over 9 bases. The CDR3 length is 15 residues. Trimming cost V 5 bases and J 3 bases; bases outside gene matches: 8. CDR1 is SGHNT, CDR2 YENEEA, per germline. In DNA form, the CDR3 reads TGTGCCAGCAGCCCGGAATGGGACAGGGACTACGAGCAGTACTTC. The encoded protein is CASSPEWDRDYEQYF.

Notes on this clone: This sample includes further DNA sequences coding for the same CDR3. The rearrangement links TRBV7-2 to TRBJ1-1; 7 nucleotides agree with TRBD1. The CDR3 has 15 amino acids. V lost 1 base and J lost 5; bases outside the gene matches: 7. Germline CDR1 SGHTA, CDR2 FQGNSA. Written as DNA, the CDR3 is TGTGCCAGCAGCTTAGTGGGGCAGGGGGGTACTGAAGCTTTCTTT. It translates to CASSLVGQGGTEAFF.

As DNA, the CDR3 is TGTGCCAGCCGGAGACCGGGTCAAGAGACCCAGTACTTC. It yields the protein CASRRPGQETQYF. This chain connects TRBV6-1 to TRBJ2-5; no firm D call. V gave up 8 bases and J gave up 2 bases, with 12 bases separating them. CDR1 and CDR2 (germline): MNHNS, SASEGT. The CDR3 sequence is 13 residues long.

The count of this clone is one. This rearrangement joins TRBV10-3 to TRBJ2-5; 9 bases are shared with TRBD2. The CDR3 totals 16 residues. The V segment lost 6 bases and the J segment 0 bases; nucleotides outside the gene matches: 8. The germline CDR1 and CDR2 sequences are ENHRY and SYGVKD. The DNA of the CDR3 is TGTGCCATCAGCACCGGGACTAGCCCGTACCAAGAGACCCAGTACTTC. Translated: CAISTGTSPYQETQYF.

V and J are TRBV2 and TRBJ1-5, with 7 bases matching TRBD1. V gave up 6 bases and J gave up 0 bases; unmatched junction bases: 8. The CDR3 sequence is 16 residues long. Germline V gene lookup returns CDR1 SNHLY and CDR2 FYNNEI. DNA of the CDR3: TGTGCCAGCAGGCGGGACAGAGAAGTTAGCAATCAGCCCCAGCATTTT. This sequence encodes CASRRDREVSNQPQHF.

The chain is built from TRBV19 and TRBJ2-7; 8 positions match TRBD2. Germline V gene sequence: CDR1 LNHDA, CDR2 SQIVND (reference sequence). The CDR3 sequence is 13 residues long. J lost 6 bases, V lost 4 bases, and 5 bases had no gene match. CDR3 loop: CASSNGLALEQYF. CDR3 bases: TGTGCCAGTAGTAACGGACTAGCCCTCGAGCAGTACTTC.

The J gene is TRBJ2-7, the V gene TRBV5-1; TRBD1 aligns across 11 bases. V lost 3 bases and J lost 1; bases outside the gene matches: 6. The CDR3 runs 16 residues. Germline CDR1 is SGHRS and CDR2 is YFSETQ. The CDR3 here is CASSWGGTGGSYEQYF. The CDR3 DNA is TGCGCCAGCAGCTGGGGGGGGACAGGGGGTTCCTACGAGCAGTACTTC.

The sample holds one count of this clone. The genes are TRBV30 and TRBJ2-3, with D possibly being TRBD1 (5 bases). CDR1 and CDR2 (germline): GTSNPN, SVGIG (reference sequence). V was trimmed by 3 bases and J by 2 bases, leaving 12 bases between them. The CDR3 spans 14 residues. The chain's CDR3 is CAWSLGRATDTQYF. Written as DNA, the CDR3 is TGTGCCTGGAGCCTTGGCAGGGCCACAGATACGCAGTATTTT.

This sequence joins TRBV6-5 and TRBJ2-7, with 8 bases lining up with TRBD2. The CDR3 totals 13 residues. The V gene end was trimmed by 7 bases and the J gene end by 5 bases; junction bases not matched to a gene: 7. Germline-derived CDR1 and CDR2 are MNHEY and SVGAGI. The CDR3 is CASTPAGGHEQYF. CDR3 bases: TGTGCCAGCACCCCTGCGGGGGGCCACGAGCAGTACTTC.

In DNA form, the CDR3 reads TGTGCCAGCAGTTGGGCGGGCCCCGCGGGAGATACGCAGTATTTT. Its translation: CASSWAGPAGDTQYF. The V and J genes are TRBV6-1 and TRBJ2-3, with D possibly matching TRBD2 (5 bases). The ends were cut back, 5 bases at V and 5 bases at J, with 17 bases in the middle. Germline CDR1 MNHNS, CDR2 SASEGT. The CDR3 contains 15 residues.

V and J are TRBV30 and TRBJ1-2; D unresolved. Germline assignment: CDR1 GTSNPN and CDR2 SVGIG (reference sequence). V was clipped by 1 base and J by 8 bases, with 14 bases between them. This CDR3 spans 13 amino acids. The CDR3, as DNA: TGTGCCTGGAGTGAATTCCTAGGCTTCGGCTACACCTTC. It codes for CAWSEFLGFGYTF.

This clone was detected only once. The chain combines TRBV4-2 with TRBJ1-2; 11 nucleotides align to TRBD1. V shed 3 bases, J shed 3 bases, and the junction held 3 bases outside the gene matches. Germline V lookup: CDR1 LGHNA, CDR2 YNFKEQ. This CDR3 is 15 amino acids long. This chain's CDR3 is CASSHRDRGDYGYTF. The CDR3 DNA sequence: TGTGCCAGCAGCCATCGGGACAGGGGGGACTATGGCTACACCTTC.

In DNA, the CDR3 is TGTGCCAGCAGCCCGGAAGGGGTAGAGACCCAGTACTTC. Its protein is CASSPEGVETQYF. The genes are TRBV5-6 and TRBJ2-5; TRBD1 is a possible D gene (5 bases). V was trimmed by 4 bases and J by 4 bases, leaving 11 bases between them. Germline CDR1 is SGHDT and CDR2 is YYEEEE. The CDR3 spans 13 residues.